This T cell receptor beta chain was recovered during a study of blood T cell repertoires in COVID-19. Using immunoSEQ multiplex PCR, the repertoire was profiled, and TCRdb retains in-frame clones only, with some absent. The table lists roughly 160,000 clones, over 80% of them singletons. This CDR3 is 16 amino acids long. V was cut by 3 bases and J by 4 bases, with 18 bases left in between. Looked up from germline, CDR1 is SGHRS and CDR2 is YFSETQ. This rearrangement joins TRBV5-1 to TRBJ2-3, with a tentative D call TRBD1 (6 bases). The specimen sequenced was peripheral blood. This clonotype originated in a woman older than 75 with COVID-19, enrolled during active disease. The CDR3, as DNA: TGCGCCAGCAGCTCCAGGCCGCAGGGGTCCCCAGATACGCAGTATTTT. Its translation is CASSSRPQGSPDTQYF.